The rows below give T cell receptor beta chains drawn from one sample of a study of CD8 T cells in acute hepatitis C reinfection. Libraries were prepared by immunoSEQ multiplex PCR; TCRdb keeps only in-frame clonotypes and omits some of them. The sample contains tens of thousands of clones, roughly 88% of which appear only once. The sequenced sample was naive CD8+ T cells from PBMCs. The receptor source for this set is a woman aged 18-35 years who spontaneously cleared hepatitis C infection. Both conserved end residues are part of each CDR3. Fields, in order: V gene, J gene, clone size, D gene, CDR3 protein, CDR3 DNA. D genes are given only for firm matches. Size is stated for part of the rows, as once, few or many counts, or as a class when the clone is expanded.

V: TRBV7-6
J: TRBJ1-3
size: -
D: -
CDR3: CASSPDRGLNTIYF
DNA: TGTGCCAGCAGCCCGGACAGAGGCTTAAACACCATATATTTT

V: TRBV7-6
J: TRBJ2-1
size: -
D: TRBD2
CDR3: CASSLLAGVSNEQFF
DNA: TGTGCCAGCAGCCTTCTAGCGGGAGTGAGCAATGAGCAGTTCTTC

V: TRBV6-1
J: TRBJ2-7
size: once
D: TRBD1
CDR3: CASSRTGASYEQYF
DNA: TGTGCCAGCAGCAGAACAGGGGCCTCCTACGAGCAGTACTTC

V: TRBV4-1
J: TRBJ2-5
size: -
D: -
CDR3: CASSQAPYQETQYF
DNA: TGCGCCAGCAGCCAAGCGCCGTACCAAGAGACCCAGTACTTC

V: TRBV5-1
J: TRBJ2-7
size: -
D: TRBD2
CDR3: CASSLGTSSYEQYF
DNA: TGCGCCAGCAGCCTCGGGACTAGCTCCTACGAGCAGTACTTC

V: TRBV2
J: TRBJ2-3
size: -
D: TRBD2
CDR3: CASRDSGGSTDTQYF
DNA: TGTGCCAGCAGGGATAGCGGGGGGAGCACAGATACGCAGTATTTT

V: TRBV4-1
J: TRBJ2-7
size: -
D: TRBD2
CDR3: CASSHGLAGSSYEQYF
DNA: TGCGCCAGCAGCCACGGACTAGCGGGCAGCTCCTACGAGCAGTACTTC

V: TRBV10-3
J: TRBJ1-1
size: -
D: -
CDR3: CATAFKDMNTEAFF
DNA: TGTGCCACCGCATTTAAGGACATGAACACTGAAGCTTTCTTT

V: TRBV7-6
J: TRBJ2-7
size: -
D: -
CDR3: CASSLWQEDEQYF
DNA: TGTGCCAGCAGCTTATGGCAGGAGGACGAGCAGTACTTC

V: TRBV7-9
J: TRBJ2-2
size: -
D: -
CDR3: CASSLIRGIGELFF
DNA: TGTGCCAGCAGCTTGATTAGGGGAATCGGGGAGCTGTTTTTT

V: TRBV28
J: TRBJ2-7
size: -
D: -
CDR3: CASSPGTVYEQYF
DNA: TGTGCCAGCAGTCCGGGGACGGTCTACGAGCAGTACTTC

V: TRBV7-9
J: TRBJ1-2
size: -
D: -
CDR3: CASSLGQPNYGYTF
DNA: TGTGCCAGCAGCTTAGGGCAGCCTAACTATGGCTACACCTTC

V: TRBV14
J: TRBJ2-7
size: -
D: TRBD1
CDR3: CASSQDVWDRGAAVYYEQYF
DNA: TGTGCCAGCAGCCAAGATGTGTGGGACAGGGGAGCCGCGGTTTACTACGAGCAGTACTTC

V: TRBV10-1
J: TRBJ2-2
size: few
D: -
CDR3: CASSAYRGTGELFF
DNA: TGCGCCAGCAGTGCCTACAGAGGCACCGGGGAGCTGTTTTTT

V: TRBV7-2
J: TRBJ2-7
size: -
D: TRBD2
CDR3: CASSGSGSLSYEQYF
DNA: TGTGCCAGCAGCGGAAGCGGGAGTCTGTCCTACGAGCAGTACTTC

V: TRBV7-6
J: TRBJ1-4
size: -
D: TRBD1
CDR3: CASSLARTGVQEKLFF
DNA: TGTGCCAGCAGCTTAGCGCGCACAGGGGTACAGGAAAAACTGTTTTTT

V: TRBV7-9
J: TRBJ2-4
size: -
D: -
CDR3: CASSLAQKNIQYF
DNA: TGTGCCAGCAGCTTAGCGCAGAAAAACATTCAGTACTTC

V: TRBV6-1
J: TRBJ2-5
size: -
D: TRBD2
CDR3: CASRLAGGRETQYF
DNA: TGTGCCAGCAGATTGGCGGGAGGGAGAGAGACCCAGTACTTC